Each of the 26 T cell receptor beta chains below was sequenced from the same sample in a study of post-analysis software for immune sequencing data (dated by TCRdb to between 2015 and 2017). The research as a whole found: Several TRBV segments, including TRBV5-6, TRBV5-1 and TRBV20-1, were significantly more frequent in patients than controls.

For these TCRs, the target antigens are not known. Libraries were prepared through PCR. For sequencing, an Illumina HiSeq 2500 was employed. Unique molecular identifiers were incorporated into TCR beta cDNA libraries to reduce PCR and sequencing biases. Using fastp trimming at Q25 and MiXCR clonotype assembly, TCRdb reanalyzed the public sequencing data and kept in-frame beta chains. Records with the same CDR3 protein are collapsed into one entry carrying the most frequent genes and DNA. This sample comprises hundreds of thousands of distinct CDR3 sequences, approximately 46% of them detected only once. The ten largest clones represent 12% of the sample. The sequenced material came from blood. Receptors were obtained from a girl aged 10 to 17 with multiple sclerosis.

Note on this clonotype: Being one base from a much bigger clone, this may be a read error. The chain has TRBV7-3 and TRBJ2-1; D is unclear. With 1 base removed from V and 8 bases from J, the gap between germline ends came to 6 bases. CDR1 SGHTA and CDR2 FQGTGA come from the germline V gene. CDR3 length: 12 amino acids. The DNA for the CDR3 is TGTGCCAGCAGCTTAATGGACGATGAGCAGTTCTTC. It is translated as CASSLMDDEQFF.

The V and J genes are TRBV7-8 and TRBJ1-6; D unresolved. Germline V gene sequence: CDR1 SGHVS, CDR2 FQNEAQ. V was pared by 5 bases and J by 8 bases, with 13 bases between. The CDR3 is 14 amino acids. The CDR3 DNA reads TGTGCCAGCAGCCCGGACGGTGGGGATTCACCCCTCCACTTT. Translation: CASSPDGGDSPLHF.

This clonotype has only one observation. The junction and the germline gene differ at one end; a read error may be behind it. This chain uses TRBV7-9 with TRBJ2-1; TRBD1 agrees at 12 bases. There are 17 residues in the CDR3. Germline CDR1 is SEHNR and CDR2 is FQNEAQ (reference sequence). CDR3 nucleotide sequence: TGTGCCAGCAGCGCCGGGACAGGGGGCGCGGACTACAATGGGCAGTTCTTC. Residues: CASSAGTGGADYNGQFF.

This clonotype was seen a handful of times. The DNA for the CDR3 is TGTGCCAGCAGCTTAGCACAGACAAATGAAAAACTGTTTTTT. Protein sequence: CASSLAQTNEKLFF. V usage is TRBV7-2 and J usage is TRBJ1-4, with D unresolved. CDR1 is SGHTA, CDR2 FQGNSA, per germline. The V and J ends lost 0 bases and 5 bases respectively, with 7 bases between them. The CDR3 loop spans 14 amino acids.

The chain recombines TRBV27 with TRBJ2-7; TRBD1 matches 9 bases. There are 16 residues in the CDR3. V lost 5 bases, J lost 3 bases, and 11 bases stayed unmatched. CDR1 and CDR2 (germline): MNHEY, SMNVEV (reference sequence). CDR3 sequence (DNA): TGTGCCAGCAGTCCCCTAGGGACAGGGTTCGACTACGAGCAGTACTTC. Its protein product is CASSPLGTGFDYEQYF.

This clonotype has just a few counts. This chain links TRBV7-3 with TRBJ2-7; 7 positions agree with TRBD1. The CDR3 extends over 14 amino acids. Germline loops: CDR1 SGHTA, CDR2 FQGTGA. The V segment lost 5 bases and the J segment 5 bases; nucleotides outside the gene matches: 9. CDR3 sequence reads: CASSPTGNNHEQYF. The CDR3 nucleotides read TGTGCCAGCAGCCCGACAGGGAATAATCACGAGCAGTACTTC. The whole variable domain, remainder taken from reference TRBV7-3 and TRBJ2-7, is GAGVSQTPSNKVTEKGKYVELRCDPISGHTALYWYRQSLGQGPEFLIYFQGTGAADDSGLPNDRFFAVRPEGSVSTLKIQRTERGDSAVYLCASSPTGNNHEQYFGPGTRLTVT.

J is TRBJ1-1 and V is TRBV14, with 8 bases that match TRBD1. Germline assignment: CDR1 SGHDN and CDR2 FVKESK. Trimming at V came to 3 bases and at J to 2 bases, leaving 8 bases not matched to a gene. The CDR3 consists of 16 residues. Written as DNA, the CDR3 is TGTGCCAGCAGCCACCCAGGGCAGGGGGCTAACACTGAAGCTTTCTTT. Translation gives CASSHPGQGANTEAFF.

The chain joins TRBV5-1 to TRBJ2-5; tentatively, D is TRBD2 (6 bases). This CDR3 is built from 15 residues. CDR1 SGHRS and CDR2 YFSETQ come from the germline V gene. The V end lost 0 bases, the J end lost 11 bases, and 20 bases lay between the germline ends. The CDR3 is CASSLGGDSSNEQYF. The CDR3 nucleotides are TGCGCCAGCAGCTTGGGTGGGGACTCGTCTAATGAGCAGTACTTC. The whole variable domain, remainder taken from reference TRBV5-1 and TRBJ2-5, is KAGVTQTPRYLIKTRGQQVTLSCSPISGHRSVSWYQQTPGQGLQFLFEYFSETQRNKGNFPGRFSGRQFSNSRSEMNVSTLELGDSALYLCASSLGGDSSNEQYFGPGTRLLVL.

Here the CDR3 reads CASSYNSGQGDSPLHF. As DNA, the CDR3 is TGTGCCAGCAGTTACAATTCCGGTCAGGGGGATTCACCCCTCCACTTT. This rearrangement joins TRBV6-5 to TRBJ1-6; 7 bases map to TRBD1. Trimming cost V 2 bases and J 8 bases; bases outside gene matches: 9. The CDR3 totals 16 residues. The germline V gene encodes CDR1 MNHEY and CDR2 SVGAGI.

The rearrangement uses TRBV18 and TRBJ2-7; TRBD2 agrees at 7 bases. CDR1 and CDR2 (germline): KGHSH, LQKENI. CDR3 length: 17 amino acids. V shed 6 bases and J 0 bases; nucleotides not matched to a gene: 14. The CDR3 coding sequence is TGTGCCAGCTCGCGTAACCTAGCGGAAGGACGCTCCTACGAGCAGTACTTC. Its translation: CASSRNLAEGRSYEQYF.

The rearrangement uses TRBV16 and TRBJ1-2, with D tentatively TRBD1 (5 bases). Between the trimmed V and J ends, which lost 3 bases and 7 bases, there was a span of 12 bases. This CDR3 is built from 13 residues. Germline CDR1 is KGHSY and CDR2 is FQNENV. The CDR3 reads CASSHRTGGGYTF. The CDR3 DNA sequence: TGTGCCAGCAGCCACCGGACTGGGGGTGGCTACACCTTC. Filled out from reference TRBV16 and TRBJ1-2, the complete variable domain reads GEEVAQTPKHLVRGEGQKAKLYCAPIKGHSYVFWYQQVLKNEFKFLISFQNENVFDETGMPKERFSAKCLPNSPCSLEIQATKLEDSAVYFCASSHRTGGGYTFGSGTRLTVV.

This clonotype was detected a few times. The chain recombines TRBV4-1 with TRBJ2-3, with 10 nucleotides matching TRBD1. The CDR3 is made up of 18 amino acids. Per germline, CDR1 MGHRA and CDR2 YSYEKL. Trimming took 0 bases from V and 1 from J; bases not matched to a gene: 7. CDR3 residues: CASSQDAGTGDGTDTQYF. For the CDR3, the DNA is TGCGCCAGCAGCCAAGATGCCGGGACAGGGGATGGCACAGATACGCAGTATTTT.

This clonotype was seen a few times. The chain joins TRBV10-3 to TRBJ2-1; 11 positions agree with TRBD2. The CDR3 loop spans 14 amino acids. CDR1 and CDR2 (germline): ENHRY, SYGVKD. V shed 5 bases, J shed 5 bases, and the junction held 2 bases outside the gene matches. Here the CDR3 reads CAISPGLADNEQFF. The CDR3 DNA reads as TGTGCCATCAGTCCGGGACTAGCGGACAATGAGCAGTTCTTC.

V gene TRBV20-1 combines with J gene TRBJ2-7; 7 bases fit TRBD2. This CDR3 is 13 amino acids long. Germline V gene sequence: CDR1 DFQATT, CDR2 SNEGSKA (reference sequence). Trimming at V came to 6 bases and at J to 1 base, leaving 6 bases not matched to a gene. The CDR3 loop is CSAPRGYSYEQYF. The CDR3 nucleotides read TGCAGTGCCCCGCGGGGGTATTCCTACGAGCAGTACTTC.

This clonotype has a single count. The chain joins TRBV6-5 to TRBJ2-7; 9 bases line up with TRBD1. The closer fit of TRBJ2-5 to the DNA end suggests the J call may be wrong. Germline lookup yields CDR1 MNHEY and CDR2 SVGAGI. This CDR3 is built from 15 residues. The CDR3 bases are TGTGCCAGCAGTTACTTACAGGGGGCTGGAGAGACCCAGTACTTC. This codes for CASSYLQGAGETQYF.

The rearrangement joins TRBV28 to TRBJ2-3, with unresolved D. From germline, CDR1 is MDHEN and CDR2 SYDVKM. The length of the CDR3 is 16 residues. V was clipped by 7 bases and J by 2 bases, with 19 bases between them. The CDR3: CASIGLRNRPTDTQYF. The CDR3, as DNA: TGTGCCAGCATCGGCCTGAGGAACAGACCCACAGATACGCAGTATTTT.

This chain links TRBV10-3 with TRBJ1-5; D ambiguous. The CDR3 is 14 amino acids. CDR1 is ENHRY and CDR2 is SYGVKD in the germline V gene. V was cut by 4 bases and J by 5 bases, with 12 bases left in between. The DNA for the CDR3 is TGTGCCATCAGTGCGTCGGGCAGGTATCAGCCCCAGCATTTT. Translated: CAISASGRYQPQHF.

J is TRBJ2-5 and V is TRBV15; possibly TRBD1 or TRBD2 for D (5 bases each). The germline gives CDR1 LNHNV, CDR2 YYDKDF (reference sequence). V gave up 3 bases and J gave up 2 bases, with 10 bases separating them. This CDR3 is built from 14 residues. The CDR3 here is CATSRGRIQETQYF. CDR3 in DNA: TGTGCCACCAGCAGGGGACGGATTCAAGAGACCCAGTACTTC. Full variable domain (missing parts from reference TRBV15 and TRBJ2-5): DAMVIQNPRYQVTQFGKPVTLSCSQTLNHNVMYWYQQKSSQAPKLLFHYYDKDFNNEADTPDNFQSRRPNTSFCFLDIRSPGLGDTAMYLCATSRGRIQETQYFGPGTRLLVL.

The V gene is TRBV7-9, the J gene TRBJ1-5, with 7 nucleotides matching TRBD1. This CDR3 spans 14 amino acids. Germline loops: CDR1 SEHNR, CDR2 FQNEAQ (reference sequence). V shed 4 bases, J shed 6 bases, and the junction held 6 bases outside the gene matches. CDR3 sequence (DNA): TGTGCCAGCAGCTCGACAGGGATCGGTCAGCCCCAGCATTTT. It codes for CASSSTGIGQPQHF.

This rearrangement joins TRBV10-3 to TRBJ2-5; the D gene is possibly TRBD1 (5 bases). Trimming took 1 base from V and 2 from J, leaving 11 bases between them. Germline loops: CDR1 ENHRY, CDR2 SYGVKD. This CDR3 contains 15 residues. The CDR3 sequence is CAISEYNRRQETQYF. DNA of the CDR3: TGTGCCATCAGTGAGTATAACAGGAGACAAGAGACCCAGTACTTC.

V usage is TRBV20-1 and J usage is TRBJ2-7, with D possibly being TRBD1 (5 bases). Trimming removed 3 bases from V and 9 bases from J, with 9 bases in between. Germline CDR1 DFQATT, CDR2 SNEGSKA (reference sequence). This CDR3 has 10 residues. The CDR3 is CSASRVGQYF. CDR3 DNA: TGCAGTGCTAGCAGGGTGGGGCAGTACTTC.

V gene TRBV4-3 combines with J gene TRBJ2-3; D may be TRBD1 (5 bases). This CDR3 has 16 amino acids. V lost 4 bases and J lost 4, with 18 bases in between. Per germline, CDR1 LGHNA and CDR2 YSLEER. CDR3 DNA: TGCGCCAGCAGCCGAGGCCGCGGCAGGGTACCAGATACGCAGTATTTT. This translates into CASSRGRGRVPDTQYF.

This clonotype was detected only once. The CDR3 is CASRRGELTGAFF. CDR3 sequence (DNA): TGTGCCAGCAGGAGGGGGGAATTGACAGGAGCTTTCTTT. The rearrangement joins TRBV6-1 to TRBJ1-1; maybe TRBD1 (6 bases). Germline CDR1 and CDR2: MNHNS and SASEGT. V lost 6 bases, J lost 10 bases, and 18 bases lay in between. This CDR3 has 13 residues.

This chain joins TRBV7-9 and TRBJ1-5; 8 nucleotides match TRBD1. Germline CDR1 reads SEHNR; CDR2 reads FQNEAQ (reference sequence). The CDR3 sequence is 16 residues long. The J segment lost 3 bases and the V segment lost 0 bases, leaving 4 bases of the junction unmatched. The chain's CDR3 is CASSLAGQGINQPQHF. CDR3 DNA sequence: TGTGCCAGCAGCTTAGCTGGACAGGGAATCAATCAGCCCCAGCATTTT.

The chain employs TRBV7-2 and TRBJ2-4; D may match TRBD1 or TRBD2 (6 bases each). Gene TRBJ2-7 matches the end of the DNA better, so the J call may be wrong. Germline V gene sequence: CDR1 SGHTA, CDR2 FQGNSA. There are 14 residues in the CDR3. CDR3 in amino acids: CASSLDRGGREQYF. The DNA for the CDR3 is TGTGCCAGCAGCTTAGACCGAGGGGGGCGCGAGCAGTACTTC.

This chain connects TRBV4-2 to TRBJ1-5; D may be TRBD1 (5 bases). Germline loops: CDR1 LGHNA, CDR2 YNFKEQ. CDR3 length equals 18 residues. V was trimmed by 0 bases and J by 0 bases, leaving 15 bases between them. CDR3 loop: CASSQDLRDVDSNQPQHF. For the CDR3, the DNA is TGTGCCAGCAGCCAAGATCTACGGGACGTCGATAGCAATCAGCCCCAGCATTTT.